These 30 T cell receptor beta chains were sequenced from one sample in a study of blood T cells in healthy people across ages. It was with a sample-barcoded 5' primer and a J-beta primer mix that a second PCR of roughly 7 to 12 cycles was run. Using its own MiXCR run on the 5' RACE reads, TCRdb lists one record per CDR3 protein. The sample lists roughly 1,700,000 distinct CDR3 sequences; approximately 28% were seen once. The sequenced sample consisted of blood. The source is a woman in her 30s in good health.

The V and J genes are TRBV5-1 and TRBJ1-6; D call uncertain. Germline CDR1 reads SGHRS; CDR2 reads YFSETQ. V shed 4 bases and J shed 8 bases, with 16 bases lying between them. This CDR3 has 15 residues. The CDR3 DNA follows: TGCGCCAGCAGCCCGGACCAACCATGGGATTCACCCCTCCACTTT. It codes for CASSPDQPWDSPLHF.

The rearrangement joins TRBV2 to TRBJ1-2; D is unclear. CDR1 and CDR2 (germline): SNHLY, FYNNEI. V was clipped by 3 bases and J by 4 bases, with 9 bases between them. The CDR3 is 13 amino acids. Written as DNA, the CDR3 is TGTGCCAGCAGTGAGGGGAAGAGCTATGGCTACACCTTC. Its translation is CASSEGKSYGYTF.

This clonotype was found a few times. V and J are TRBV6-6 and TRBJ1-4; TRBD1 agrees at 7 bases. Germline trimming cut 2 bases from V and 8 bases from J; bases unmatched to any gene: 8. The length of the CDR3 is 15 residues. Germline lookup yields CDR1 MNHNY and CDR2 SVGAGI (reference sequence). The CDR3 protein is CASSYGDRVGEKLFF. CDR3 in DNA: TGTGCCAGCAGTTACGGAGACAGGGTGGGAGAAAAACTGTTTTTT.

The J gene is TRBJ1-2, the V gene TRBV30; maybe TRBD1 (5 bases). Per germline, CDR1 GTSNPN and CDR2 SVGIG (reference sequence). V was shortened by 5 bases and J by 6 bases, with 22 bases between the two germline ends. The CDR3 spans 15 residues. CDR3 nucleotides: TGTGCCTGGGTGCCCCTGCAGGGCAGGGAAAATGGCTACACCTTC. Translation gives CAWVPLQGRENGYTF.

This clonotype was seen many times. One end of the junction varies from germline; a read error may be responsible. The chain recombines TRBV5-1 with TRBJ2-3, with 8 bases aligning to TRBD2. The CDR3 spans 14 residues. Germline V CDR1 and CDR2: SGHRS, YFSETQ. The CDR3 sequence is CASSPSGYTDTQYF. The CDR3 DNA sequence: TGTGCCAGCAGTCCTAGCGGGTACACAGATACGCAGTATTTT.

This clonotype was seen a handful of times. V and J are TRBV24-1 and TRBJ2-1; 9 positions match TRBD1. This CDR3 region has 16 residues. With V trimmed by 3 bases and J by 2 bases, 4 bases remained unmatched. The germline CDR1 and CDR2 sequences are KGHDR and SFDVKD. The CDR3 DNA reads as TGTGCCACCAGTGATGCCGGGACAGGGACCTACAATGAGCAGTTCTTC. It translates to CATSDAGTGTYNEQFF.

In its sample, this clonotype was seen many times. This chain joins TRBV12-3 or TRBV12-4 and TRBJ2-7; TRBD1 matches 9 bases. The CDR3 has 15 amino acids. The junction had 11 bases not matched to a gene; V was cut back by 7 bases and J by 4 bases. Written as DNA, the CDR3 is TGTGCCAGCAATGTTAGGGGACAGGGCCTTTACGAGCAGTACTTC. It is translated as CASNVRGQGLYEQYF.

This clonotype was seen repeatedly, ten times or more. The J gene is TRBJ2-7, the V gene TRBV4-3, with 7 bases identical to TRBD2. CDR3 length equals 15 residues. CDR1 is LGHNA, CDR2 YSLEER, per germline. Trimming cost V 0 bases and J 7 bases; bases outside gene matches: 9. The CDR3 coding sequence is TGCGCCAGCAGCCAAGAAAGGACTATAGCGGGTGAGCAGTACTTC. It encodes CASSQERTIAGEQYF.

The J gene is TRBJ2-1, the V gene TRBV13; 8 positions match TRBD2. CDR1 is PRHDT and CDR2 is FYEKMQ in the germline V gene (reference sequence). Germline trimming cut 5 bases from V and 7 bases from J; bases unmatched to any gene: 13. The CDR3 has 16 residues. The CDR3 region has the DNA TGTGCCAGCAGCCTAAAGGCCGGGAGGGCCAAAAATGAGCAGTTCTTC. It specifies CASSLKAGRAKNEQFF.

The chain has TRBV5-1 and TRBJ2-3; D is unclear. This CDR3 contains 17 residues. V lost 4 bases, J lost 2 bases, and 20 bases lay in between. Germline V gene data show CDR1 as SGHRS and CDR2 as YFSETQ. The CDR3: CASSPTLEAVNTDTQYF. The CDR3 region has the DNA TGCGCCAGCAGCCCGACCCTCGAGGCCGTCAACACAGATACGCAGTATTTT.

This clonotype showed up just a few times. This chain connects TRBV5-1 to TRBJ1-5, with D hard to call. Trimming stripped 2 bases from V and 5 bases from J, with 8 bases between. The CDR3 has 13 amino acids. Germline loops: CDR1 SGHRS, CDR2 YFSETQ. The CDR3 DNA reads as TGCGCCAGCAGCTTAACGACGGATCAGCCCCAGCATTTT. It is translated as CASSLTTDQPQHF.

V is TRBV12-5 and J is TRBJ2-1; D possibly corresponds to TRBD2 (6 bases). CDR1 is LGHNT, CDR2 FRNRAP, per germline. The V end was cut by 6 bases, the J end by 7 bases, with 22 bases between. The CDR3 extends over 16 amino acids. CDR3 sequence: CASGRTGTPRRNEQFF. CDR3 in DNA: TGTGCTAGTGGCCGGACCGGGACTCCCCGGAGGAATGAGCAGTTCTTC.

This clonotype appeared a few times. The chain employs TRBV7-3 and TRBJ2-3; TRBD1 matches at 8 bases. Germline CDR1 reads SGHTA; CDR2 reads FQGTGA. The CDR3 consists of 14 residues. V dropped 5 bases and J dropped 5; count of bases not matched to a gene: 6. CDR3 sequence: CASSAGQGIDTQYF. The CDR3 bases are TGTGCCAGCAGCGCCGGACAGGGTATAGATACGCAGTATTTT.

This clonotype came up a few times. CDR3 in DNA: TGTGCCACCAGCAAAGGGAGACAGGGGAGGCGGGAGCTGTTTTTT. It codes for CATSKGRQGRRELFF. This rearrangement joins TRBV15 to TRBJ2-2, with 8 nucleotides matching TRBD1. This CDR3 is built from 15 residues. The germline gives CDR1 LNHNV, CDR2 YYDKDF (reference sequence). V dropped 4 bases and J dropped 9; count of bases not matched to a gene: 10.

This clonotype turned up a few times. The V gene is TRBV20-1, the J gene TRBJ1-5; D ambiguous. This CDR3 has 12 amino acids. Germline lookup yields CDR1 DFQATT and CDR2 SNEGSKA (reference sequence). Between the trimmed V and J ends, which lost 6 bases and 7 bases, there was a span of 13 bases. This CDR3 reads CSAAGPGQPQHF. As DNA, the CDR3 is TGCAGTGCCGCCGGGCCGGGCCAGCCCCAGCATTTT.

The table lists this clonotype with many counts. The chain couples TRBV10-1 to TRBJ2-3, with D possibly being TRBD1 or TRBD2 (5 bases each). The CDR3 is 16 amino acids. Trimming cost V 0 bases and J 1 base, with 11 bases left between them. The germline gives CDR1 WNHNN, CDR2 SYGVQD (reference sequence). CDR3 sequence: CASSESGDSCTDTQYF. The CDR3 DNA follows: TGCGCCAGCAGTGAGTCGGGGGATAGCTGCACAGATACGCAGTATTTT.

The V and J genes are TRBV20-1 and TRBJ2-1, with D possibly matching TRBD2 (5 bases). Gene TRBJ2-7 matches the end of the DNA better, so the J call may be wrong. This CDR3 region has 15 residues. CDR1 is DFQATT and CDR2 is SNEGSKA in the germline V gene (reference sequence). This CDR3 reads CSATDSLDSYNEQYF. CDR3 DNA: TGCAGTGCCACGGACTCATTAGACTCCTACAATGAGCAGTACTTC.

V is TRBV20-1 and J is TRBJ2-1; 9 bases map to TRBD2. Trimming at V came to 4 bases and at J to 4 bases, leaving 8 bases not matched to a gene. Looked up from germline, CDR1 is DFQATT and CDR2 is SNEGSKA (reference sequence). The CDR3 runs 15 residues. CDR3 region: CSATRIAGVYNEQFF. In nucleotides, the CDR3 is TGCAGTGCTACCCGAATAGCGGGGGTTTACAATGAGCAGTTCTTC.

V usage is TRBV20-1 and J usage is TRBJ1-1; 7 nucleotides match TRBD1. V lost 3 bases, J lost 0 bases, and 10 bases stayed unmatched. Germline CDR1 and CDR2: DFQATT and SNEGSKA (reference sequence). The CDR3 totals 16 residues. The CDR3 is CSARDSRGSMNTEAFF. DNA for the CDR3: TGCAGTGCTAGGGACTCCAGGGGGTCTATGAACACTGAAGCTTTCTTT.

V usage is TRBV12-3 or TRBV12-4 and J usage is TRBJ1-2; 7 bases align to TRBD1. This CDR3 comprises 13 residues. J was trimmed by 10 bases and V by 3 bases; bases with no gene match: 8. The chain's CDR3 is CASSLRQGTPYTF. In nucleotides, the CDR3 is TGTGCCAGCAGTTTGCGACAGGGTACCCCCTACACCTTC.

This chain joins TRBV7-2 and TRBJ2-1; TRBD2 matches at 12 bases. Trimming at V came to 1 base and at J to 2 bases, leaving 6 bases not matched to a gene. The germline gives CDR1 SGHTA, CDR2 FQGNSA. The CDR3 totals 18 residues. The CDR3, as DNA: TGTGCCAGCAGCTTAGTTTCGGCTAGCGGGAGGGCCTACAATGAGCAGTTCTTC. It translates to CASSLVSASGRAYNEQFF.

The CDR3 nucleotides read TGTGCCAGCAGTCGGACCGGACAGGGGACCGGTGGCTACACCTTC. Its translation: CASSRTGQGTGGYTF. The rearrangement uses TRBV12-3 or TRBV12-4 and TRBJ1-2, with 9 bases matching TRBD1. The CDR3 spans 15 residues. Trimming removed 5 bases from V and 7 bases from J; junction bases left unmatched: 11.

The V and J genes are TRBV7-2 and TRBJ1-6, with no clear D. The CDR3 is 14 amino acids. CDR1 is SGHTA and CDR2 is FQGNSA in the germline V gene. V dropped 1 base and J dropped 4 bases, with 5 bases sitting between them. Here the CDR3 DNA reads TGTGCCAGCAGCTTAGGCCGATATAATTCACCCCTCCACTTT. This sequence encodes CASSLGRYNSPLHF.

The chain combines TRBV7-2 with TRBJ1-5; D uncertain. Trimming removed 1 base from V and 5 bases from J, with 12 bases in between. Germline V gene data show CDR1 as SGHTA and CDR2 as FQGNSA. This CDR3 is built from 15 residues. CDR3 residues: CASSLVGGQHQPQHF. In DNA, the CDR3 is TGTGCCAGCAGCTTAGTGGGTGGGCAGCATCAGCCCCAGCATTTT.

This clonotype has more than one count but fewer than ten. The chain links TRBV6-5 to TRBJ2-1; D unclear. V lost 6 bases to trimming and J lost 5 bases, with 20 bases between them. The CDR3 runs to 16 residues. Germline CDR1 MNHEY, CDR2 SVGAGI. The chain's CDR3 is CASRPTWLGRHNEQFF. The CDR3 bases are TGTGCCAGCAGACCGACCTGGCTCGGGCGCCACAATGAGCAGTTCTTC.

This clonotype was observed a few times. CDR3 protein: CASSQVPLVGKNIQYF. In nucleotides, the CDR3 is TGCGCCAGCAGCCAAGTGCCACTAGTGGGCAAAAACATTCAGTACTTC. The chain employs TRBV4-1 and TRBJ2-4; a weak D match, TRBD2 (5 bases). Trimming cost V 1 base and J 3 bases, with 13 bases left between them. CDR3 length equals 16 residues. Germline V lookup: CDR1 MGHRA, CDR2 YSYEKL.

The sample holds a few counts of this clonotype. The chain carries TRBV7-2 and TRBJ2-1, with 11 bases lining up with TRBD2. Germline-derived CDR1 and CDR2 are SGHTA and FQGNSA. The junction had 4 bases not matched to a gene; V was cut back by 1 base and J by 8 bases. CDR3 size: 15 residues. CDR3 bases: TGTGCCAGCAGCTTAGAGGTAGCGGGAGGGCATGAGCAGTTCTTC. Translated, it gives CASSLEVAGGHEQFF. The full variable domain, in which reference TRBV7-2 and TRBJ2-1 provide the parts outside the CDR3, is GAGVSQSPSNKVTEKGKDVELRCDPISGHTALYWYRQSLGQGLEFLIYFQGNSAPDKSGLPSDRFSAERTGGSVSTLTIQRTQQEDSAVYLCASSLEVAGGHEQFFGPGTRLTVL.

CDR3 sequence (DNA): TGCGCCAGCAGCCCTGTAGATAACACTGAAGCTTTCTTT. This sequence encodes CASSPVDNTEAFF. The chain joins TRBV4-1 to TRBJ1-1; D ambiguous. This CDR3 is built from 13 residues. The V and J ends lost 4 bases and 2 bases respectively, with 8 bases between them. Per germline, CDR1 MGHRA and CDR2 YSYEKL.

This clonotype came up a few times. The gene calls are TRBV20-1 and TRBJ1-2, with a tentative D call TRBD1 (6 bases). The length of the CDR3 is 12 residues. Between the trimmed V and J ends, which lost 6 bases and 6 bases, there was a span of 14 bases. CDR1 DFQATT and CDR2 SNEGSKA come from the germline V gene (reference sequence). In DNA, the CDR3 is TGCAGTGCGTCCCACAGGGCCAATGGCTACACCTTC. Its protein product is CSASHRANGYTF.

About this clonotype itself: This may be a read error, as it is one base from a much larger clone. The chain joins TRBV5-1 to TRBJ2-4, with 9 positions matching TRBD2. Germline V lookup: CDR1 SGHRS, CDR2 YFSETQ. Germline trimming cut 5 bases from V and 0 bases from J; bases unmatched to any gene: 9. This CDR3 spans 17 amino acids. The CDR3 nucleotides are TGCGCCAGCAGGCACAGCGGGGGGTCTTTAGCCAAAAACATTCAGTACTTC. Protein sequence: CASRHSGGSLAKNIQYF.